This is a list of T cell receptor beta chains from one sample in a study of blood T cell repertoires in COVID-19. TCRdb's copy holds only in-frame clones and misses some; the assay was immunoSEQ multiplex PCR. The repertoire includes approximately 60,000 clones, roughly four fifths of them detected once, and approximately 3.4% sits in the top ten. The sequenced sample was peripheral blood. These receptor sequences come from an elderly woman with acute or convalescent COVID-19. CDR3s include the opening cysteine and the closing phenylalanine or tryptophan. D genes are given only for firm matches. Clone size, where shown, is once, few, many, or a class for clones that have expanded.

V gene: TRBV2
D gene: TRBD2
J gene: TRBJ2-7
clone size: -
CDR3 DNA: TGTGCCAGCAGGACTTTAGCGGGTCGGGCCTACGAGCAGTACTTC
CDR3 protein: CASRTLAGRAYEQYF

V gene: TRBV6-5
D gene: TRBD2
J gene: TRBJ2-7
clone size: -
CDR3 DNA: TGTGCCAGCAGGCTCTCCGGGACTAGCGGGTACGAGCAGTACTTC
CDR3 protein: CASRLSGTSGYEQYF

V gene: TRBV2
D gene: TRBD1
J gene: TRBJ2-7
clone size: -
CDR3 DNA: TGTGCCAGCAGTGCCCCTACAGACAGGGGAGTCTCCTACGAGCAGTACTTC
CDR3 protein: CASSAPTDRGVSYEQYF

V gene: TRBV29-1
D gene: TRBD2
J gene: TRBJ2-7
clone size: once
CDR3 DNA: TGCAGCGTTGAAGATCCGGGTCTAGCGGGATCTTACGAGCAGTACTTC
CDR3 protein: CSVEDPGLAGSYEQYF

V gene: TRBV2
D gene: TRBD2
J gene: TRBJ2-7
clone size: -
CDR3 DNA: TGTGCCAGCAGTGAGGTGACTAGCAAAGGCGAGCAGTACTTC
CDR3 protein: CASSEVTSKGEQYF

V gene: TRBV7-9
D gene: -
J gene: TRBJ1-5
clone size: -
CDR3 DNA: TGTGCCAGCTCGCGGGGGAGGCCTAATCAGCCCCAGCATTTT
CDR3 protein: CASSRGRPNQPQHF

V gene: TRBV6-6
D gene: -
J gene: TRBJ2-5
clone size: -
CDR3 DNA: TGTGCCAGCAGCCTCGGGGGGCCCCAAGAGACCCAGTACTTC
CDR3 protein: CASSLGGPQETQYF

V gene: TRBV5-8
D gene: -
J gene: TRBJ2-7
clone size: -
CDR3 DNA: TGTGCCAGCAGCTTGAAGACACCTAGGGGGGGGTTGAACTTC
CDR3 protein: CASSLKTPRGGLNF

V gene: TRBV2
D gene: TRBD1
J gene: TRBJ1-1
clone size: -
CDR3 DNA: TGTGCCAGCAGGGGGGGACAGCCTATGAACACTGAAGCTTTCTTT
CDR3 protein: CASRGGQPMNTEAFF

V gene: TRBV18
D gene: TRBD1
J gene: TRBJ1-3
clone size: -
CDR3 DNA: TGTGCCAGCTCGCGGGACAGGGGTTCTACTGGAAACACCATATATTTT
CDR3 protein: CASSRDRGSTGNTIYF

V gene: TRBV27
D gene: TRBD2
J gene: TRBJ2-3
clone size: few
CDR3 DNA: TGTGCCAGCAGTTTGACTAGCGGAAGCACAGATACGCAGTATTTT
CDR3 protein: CASSLTSGSTDTQYF

V gene: TRBV23-1
D gene: -
J gene: TRBJ2-7
clone size: -
CDR3 DNA: TGCGCCAGCAGTCAATCTATCCTGGGGGCTTGGTACGAGCAGTACTTC
CDR3 protein: CASSQSILGAWYEQYF

V gene: TRBV6-2/TRBV6-3
D gene: -
J gene: TRBJ2-1
clone size: -
CDR3 DNA: TGTGCCAGCAGGTACAGGGGGACTAGAGGTGAGCAGTTCTTC
CDR3 protein: CASRYRGTRGEQFF

V gene: TRBV9
D gene: TRBD1
J gene: TRBJ2-1
clone size: few
CDR3 DNA: TGTGCCAGCAGCGTAGGGGGACAGGGAGGTAGCAATGAGCAGTTCTTC
CDR3 protein: CASSVGGQGGSNEQFF

V gene: TRBV6-2/TRBV6-3
D gene: -
J gene: TRBJ1-5
clone size: -
CDR3 DNA: TGTGCCAGCAGTTACCCAGGTATGGGTCAGCCCCAGCATTTT
CDR3 protein: CASSYPGMGQPQHF

V gene: TRBV25-1
D gene: TRBD2
J gene: TRBJ2-1
clone size: -
CDR3 DNA: TGTGCCAGCAGTGGCGGACTAGCGGGAGGGCCTCGAAGCAATGAGCAGTTCTTC
CDR3 protein: CASSGGLAGGPRSNEQFF

V gene: TRBV5-1
D gene: TRBD2
J gene: TRBJ2-7
clone size: -
CDR3 DNA: TGCGCCAGCAGCCCCACTAGCGGGGGCGGTTTTGAGCAGTACTTC
CDR3 protein: CASSPTSGGGFEQYF

V gene: TRBV6-6
D gene: TRBD1
J gene: TRBJ2-1
clone size: -
CDR3 DNA: TGTGCCAGCAGCGACAGGGCTTCGGGACATGAGCAGTTCTTC
CDR3 protein: CASSDRASGHEQFF

V gene: TRBV30
D gene: -
J gene: TRBJ1-2
clone size: -
CDR3 DNA: TGTGCCTGGAGAGACGGAGCTAACTATGGCTACACCTTC
CDR3 protein: CAWRDGANYGYTF

V gene: TRBV15
D gene: TRBD2
J gene: TRBJ2-2
clone size: -
CDR3 DNA: TGTGCCACCAGCGTGGGGAGGGAGTTCAGGGAGCTGTTTTTT
CDR3 protein: CATSVGREFRELFF

V gene: TRBV6-2/TRBV6-3
D gene: -
J gene: TRBJ2-4
clone size: -
CDR3 DNA: TGTGCCAGCAGTCTTGGACAATTAAACATTCAGTACTTC
CDR3 protein: CASSLGQLNIQYF

V gene: TRBV19
D gene: -
J gene: TRBJ1-5
clone size: -
CDR3 DNA: TGTGCCAGTAGTACTCTCGGGGGTCGCAATCAGCCCCAGCATTTT
CDR3 protein: CASSTLGGRNQPQHF

V gene: TRBV2
D gene: TRBD2
J gene: TRBJ2-4
clone size: -
CDR3 DNA: TGTGCCAGCAGTGTGAGGGGAAGCGGGAGCCCCGGGGACATTCAGTACTTC
CDR3 protein: CASSVRGSGSPGDIQYF

V gene: TRBV5-1
D gene: TRBD2
J gene: TRBJ2-7
clone size: -
CDR3 DNA: TGCGCCAGCAGCTTGGGGCTAGCGGGAGGCGAGCAGTACTTC
CDR3 protein: CASSLGLAGGEQYF

V gene: TRBV5-1
D gene: TRBD1
J gene: TRBJ2-2
clone size: once
CDR3 DNA: TGCGCCAGCAGCTTGGTCTCGGGACAGGGAGGTGCCGGGGAGCTGTTTTTT
CDR3 protein: CASSLVSGQGGAGELFF

V gene: TRBV3-1/TRBV3-2
D gene: TRBD2
J gene: TRBJ2-5
clone size: -
CDR3 DNA: TGTGCCAGCAGCGGAGGGAGCGGGGTGGGAGAGACCCAGTACTTC
CDR3 protein: CASSGGSGVGETQYF

V gene: TRBV6-5
D gene: -
J gene: TRBJ1-4
clone size: -
CDR3 DNA: TGTGCCAGCACCCGGACAGATAATGAAAAACTGTTTTTT
CDR3 protein: CASTRTDNEKLFF

V gene: TRBV27
D gene: -
J gene: TRBJ1-2
clone size: -
CDR3 DNA: TGTGCCAGCAGCCCAGGGGATACGGGCTACACCTTC
CDR3 protein: CASSPGDTGYTF

V gene: TRBV18
D gene: -
J gene: TRBJ2-1
clone size: -
CDR3 DNA: TGTGCCAGCTCACCGCAGGGGTACAATGAGCAGTTCTTC
CDR3 protein: CASSPQGYNEQFF

V gene: TRBV6-5
D gene: TRBD1
J gene: TRBJ1-4
clone size: few
CDR3 DNA: TGTGCCGGGACCCGGGACAGCAATGAAAAACTGTTTTTT
CDR3 protein: CAGTRDSNEKLFF

V gene: TRBV7-2
D gene: TRBD1
J gene: TRBJ2-7
clone size: once
CDR3 DNA: TGTGCCAGCAGCTTAAAGGGGGCAGAAACCTACGAGCAGTACTTC
CDR3 protein: CASSLKGAETYEQYF

V gene: TRBV3-1/TRBV3-2
D gene: -
J gene: TRBJ1-1
clone size: once
CDR3 DNA: TGTGCCAGCAGCCAATTATACAGGGACACTGAAGCTTTCTTT
CDR3 protein: CASSQLYRDTEAFF

V gene: TRBV28
D gene: TRBD2
J gene: TRBJ2-3
clone size: -
CDR3 DNA: TGTGCCAGCAGTTTATACAGCGGGAGTTTCAGAGATACGCAGTATTTT
CDR3 protein: CASSLYSGSFRDTQYF

V gene: TRBV5-8
D gene: TRBD2
J gene: TRBJ2-7
clone size: -
CDR3 DNA: TGTGCCAGCAGCTGGGGACTAGCGGGATCTATCTACGAGCAGTACTTC
CDR3 protein: CASSWGLAGSIYEQYF

V gene: TRBV11-3
D gene: TRBD1
J gene: TRBJ1-1
clone size: -
CDR3 DNA: TGTGCCAGCAGCTTAAACAGGGGAAGGGCTTTCTTT
CDR3 protein: CASSLNRGRAFF